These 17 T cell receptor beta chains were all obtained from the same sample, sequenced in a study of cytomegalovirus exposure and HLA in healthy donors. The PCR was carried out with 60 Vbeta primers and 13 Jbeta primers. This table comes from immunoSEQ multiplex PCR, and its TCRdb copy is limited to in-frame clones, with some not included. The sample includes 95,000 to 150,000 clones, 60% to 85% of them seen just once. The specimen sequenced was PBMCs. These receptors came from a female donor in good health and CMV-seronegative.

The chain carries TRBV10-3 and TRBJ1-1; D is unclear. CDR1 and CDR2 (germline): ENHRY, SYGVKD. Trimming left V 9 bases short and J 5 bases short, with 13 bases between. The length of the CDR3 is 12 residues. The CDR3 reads CAMQAGSTEAFF. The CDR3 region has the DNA TGTGCCATGCAGGCCGGTTCGACTGAAGCTTTCTTT.

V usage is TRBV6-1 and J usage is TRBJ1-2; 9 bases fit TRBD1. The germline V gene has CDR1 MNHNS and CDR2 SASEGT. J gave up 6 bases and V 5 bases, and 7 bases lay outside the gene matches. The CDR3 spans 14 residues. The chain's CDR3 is CASSNRDRVDGYTF. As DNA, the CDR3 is TGTGCCAGCAGTAACCGGGACAGGGTCGATGGCTACACCTTC.

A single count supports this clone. This CDR3 reads CASSERPESTDTQYF. The CDR3 DNA follows: TGTGCCAGCAGTGAACGGCCGGAGAGCACAGATACGCAGTATTTT. The V and J genes are TRBV6-1 and TRBJ2-3; no clear D. The CDR3 runs to 15 residues. V lost 2 bases and J lost 0, with 9 bases in between. Germline V gene lookup returns CDR1 MNHNS and CDR2 SASEGT.

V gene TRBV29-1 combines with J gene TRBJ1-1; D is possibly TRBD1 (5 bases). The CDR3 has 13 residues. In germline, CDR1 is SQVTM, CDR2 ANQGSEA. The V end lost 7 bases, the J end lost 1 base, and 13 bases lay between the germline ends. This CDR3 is CSAKGGGNTEAFF. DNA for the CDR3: TGCAGCGCTAAGGGCGGGGGGAACACTGAAGCTTTCTTT.

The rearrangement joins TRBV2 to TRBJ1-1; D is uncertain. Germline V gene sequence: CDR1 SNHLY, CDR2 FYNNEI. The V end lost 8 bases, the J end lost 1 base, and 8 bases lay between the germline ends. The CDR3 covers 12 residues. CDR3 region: CASAERNTEAFF. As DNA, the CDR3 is TGTGCCAGCGCAGAAAGGAACACTGAAGCTTTCTTT.

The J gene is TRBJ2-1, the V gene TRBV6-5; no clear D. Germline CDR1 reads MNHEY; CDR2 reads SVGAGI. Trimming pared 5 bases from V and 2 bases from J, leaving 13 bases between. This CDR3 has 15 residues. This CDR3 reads CASSRSRAPYNEQFF. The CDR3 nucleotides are TGTGCCAGCAGTCGGTCTAGAGCCCCCTACAATGAGCAGTTCTTC.

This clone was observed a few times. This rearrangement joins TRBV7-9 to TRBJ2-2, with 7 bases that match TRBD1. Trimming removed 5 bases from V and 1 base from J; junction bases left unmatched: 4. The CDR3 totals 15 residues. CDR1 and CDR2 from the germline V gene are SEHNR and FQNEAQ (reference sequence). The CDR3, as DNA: TGTGCCAGCAGCAAACGGGACAGGAACACCGGGGAGCTGTTTTTT. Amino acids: CASSKRDRNTGELFF.

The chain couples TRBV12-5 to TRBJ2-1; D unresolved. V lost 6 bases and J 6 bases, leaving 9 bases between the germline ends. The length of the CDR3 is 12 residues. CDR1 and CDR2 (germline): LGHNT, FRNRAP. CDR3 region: CASGHVANEQFF. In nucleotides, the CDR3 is TGTGCTAGTGGCCATGTAGCCAATGAGCAGTTCTTC.

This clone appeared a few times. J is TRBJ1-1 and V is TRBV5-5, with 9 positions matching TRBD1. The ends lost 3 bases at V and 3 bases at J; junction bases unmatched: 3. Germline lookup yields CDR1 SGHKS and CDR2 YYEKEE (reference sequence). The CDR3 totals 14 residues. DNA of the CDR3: TGTGCCAGCAGCTGGACAGGGGCTTACACTGAAGCTTTCTTT. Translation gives CASSWTGAYTEAFF.

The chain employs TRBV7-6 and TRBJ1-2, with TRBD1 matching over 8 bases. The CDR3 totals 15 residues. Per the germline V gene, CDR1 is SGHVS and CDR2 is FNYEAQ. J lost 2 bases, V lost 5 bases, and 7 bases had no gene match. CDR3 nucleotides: TGTGCCAGCAGCCCCGACAGGGGTGGGAACTATGGCTACACCTTC. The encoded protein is CASSPDRGGNYGYTF.

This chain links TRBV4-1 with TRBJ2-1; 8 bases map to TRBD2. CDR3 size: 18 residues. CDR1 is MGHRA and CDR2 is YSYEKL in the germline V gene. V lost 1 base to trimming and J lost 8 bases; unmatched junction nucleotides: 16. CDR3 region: CASSQVLALAGPVDEQFF. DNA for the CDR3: TGCGCCAGCAGCCAAGTGCTCGCCCTAGCGGGTCCCGTCGATGAGCAGTTCTTC.

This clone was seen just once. The DNA for the CDR3 is TGTGCCAGCGGACAGGGGGCTTACGAGCAGTACTTC. Its translation: CASGQGAYEQYF. This chain uses TRBV19 with TRBJ2-7, with 11 bases lining up with TRBD1. V shed 9 bases, J shed 4 bases, and the junction held 2 bases outside the gene matches. CDR3 length: 12 residues. The germline CDR1 and CDR2 sequences are LNHDA and SQIVND (reference sequence).

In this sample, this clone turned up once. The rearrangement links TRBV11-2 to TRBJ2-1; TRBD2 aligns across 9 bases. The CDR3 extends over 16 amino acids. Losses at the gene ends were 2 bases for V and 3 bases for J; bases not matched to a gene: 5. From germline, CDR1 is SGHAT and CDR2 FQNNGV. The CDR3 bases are TGTGCCAGCAGCTTAAGGCTAGCGGGAATCTACAATGAGCAGTTCTTC. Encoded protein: CASSLRLAGIYNEQFF.

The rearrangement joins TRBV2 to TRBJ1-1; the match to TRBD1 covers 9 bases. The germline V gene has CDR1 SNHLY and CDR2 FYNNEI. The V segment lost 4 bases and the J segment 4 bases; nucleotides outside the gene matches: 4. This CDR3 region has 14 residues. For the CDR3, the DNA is TGTGCCAGCAGTGGCACAGGGGGCGGCACTGAAGCTTTCTTT. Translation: CASSGTGGGTEAFF. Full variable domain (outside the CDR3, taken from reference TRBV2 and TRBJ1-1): EPEVTQTPSHQVTQMGQEVILRCVPISNHLYFYWYRQILGQKVEFLVSFYNNEISEKSEIFDDQFSVERPDGSNFTLKIRSTKLEDSAMYFCASSGTGGGTEAFFGQGTRLTVV.

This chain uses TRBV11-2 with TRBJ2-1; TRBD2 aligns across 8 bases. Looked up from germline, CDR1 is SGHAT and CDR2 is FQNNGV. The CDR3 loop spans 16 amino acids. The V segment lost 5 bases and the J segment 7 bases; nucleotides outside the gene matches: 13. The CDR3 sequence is CASSVPGTSVWNEQFF. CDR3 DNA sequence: TGTGCCAGCAGCGTTCCCGGGACTAGTGTGTGGAATGAGCAGTTCTTC.

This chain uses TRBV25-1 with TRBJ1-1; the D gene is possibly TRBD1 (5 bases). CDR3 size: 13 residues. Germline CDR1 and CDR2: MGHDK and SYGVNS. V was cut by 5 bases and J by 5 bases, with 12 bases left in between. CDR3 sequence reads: CASSRDSRTEAFF. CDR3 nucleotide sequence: TGTGCCAGCAGTCGAGACAGCCGAACTGAAGCTTTCTTT. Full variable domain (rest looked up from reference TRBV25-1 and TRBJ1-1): EADIYQTPRYLVIGTGKKITLECSQTMGHDKMYWYQQDPGMELHLIHYSYGVNSTEKGDLSSESTVSRIRTEHFPLTLESARPSHTSQYLCASSRDSRTEAFFGQGTRLTVV.

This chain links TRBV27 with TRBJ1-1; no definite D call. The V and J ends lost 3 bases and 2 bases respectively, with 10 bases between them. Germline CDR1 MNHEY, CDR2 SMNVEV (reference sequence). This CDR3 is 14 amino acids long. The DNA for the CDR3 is TGTGCCAGCAGTTTCTCCCGCGTCAACACTGAAGCTTTCTTT. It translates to CASSFSRVNTEAFF.